This T cell receptor (beta chain) was sequenced for a study of Graves' ophthalmopathy and Graves' hyperthyroidism. Study conclusions and caveats: Built on 13 signatures, a model told ophthalmopathy apart from stable hyperthyroidism with over 85% sensitivity and almost 84% specificity.

TCR beta CDR3 amplification used RNA transcripts. First-round RT-PCR with HTBI primers preceded a second-round multiplex PCR. MiXCR, applied by TCRdb to the multiplex PCR reads, yields one record per CDR3 protein. The sample includes just over 400,000 distinct CDR3 sequences, roughly 21% of them seen just once. Hyperthyroidism patients had new diagnoses, durations under 2 months, and ages of 18 to 65. With regard to this clonotype: Its target is unknown.

The CDR3 sequence is 16 residues long. CDR1 and CDR2 from the germline V gene are MNHNS and SASEGT. Trimming removed 0 bases from V and 9 bases from J, with 21 bases in between. The sample consisted of peripheral blood. This chain connects TRBV6-1 to TRBJ2-7, with D possibly TRBD2 on 5 matching bases. This receptor was taken from a woman between 18 and 29 years old with stable Graves' hyperthyroidism. This CDR3 is CASSEAQTGGRGSQYF. The CDR3 DNA is TGTGCCAGCAGTGAAGCGCAGACCGGCGGGCGTGGATCGCAGTACTTC.